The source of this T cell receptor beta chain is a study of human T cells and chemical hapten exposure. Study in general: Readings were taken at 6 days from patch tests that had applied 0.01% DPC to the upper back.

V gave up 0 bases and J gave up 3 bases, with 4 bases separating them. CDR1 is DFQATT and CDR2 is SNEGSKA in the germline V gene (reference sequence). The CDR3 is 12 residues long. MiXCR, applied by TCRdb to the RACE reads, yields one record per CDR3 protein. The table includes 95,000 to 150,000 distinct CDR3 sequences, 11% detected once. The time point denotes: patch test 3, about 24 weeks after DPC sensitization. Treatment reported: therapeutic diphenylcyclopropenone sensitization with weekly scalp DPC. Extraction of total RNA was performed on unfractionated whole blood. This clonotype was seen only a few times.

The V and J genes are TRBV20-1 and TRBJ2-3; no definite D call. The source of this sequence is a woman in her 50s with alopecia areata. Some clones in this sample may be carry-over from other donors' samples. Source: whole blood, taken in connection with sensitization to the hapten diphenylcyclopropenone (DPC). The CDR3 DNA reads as TGCAGTGCTAGAGAACTAACAGATACGCAGTATTTT. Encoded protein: CSARELTDTQYF.